These 29 T cell receptor beta chains originate from one sample sequenced in a study of cytotoxic CD8 clonotypes in ibrutinib-treated CLL. TCRdb's table, derived via immunoSEQ multiplex PCR, lists solely in-frame clones and lacks some. The sample has about 22,000 clones, approximately 80% seen once; the top ten hold around 8.1%. Source: PBMCs, taken before ibrutinib treatment. The source of these receptors is a human donor with chronic lymphocytic leukemia.

The chain combines TRBV15 with TRBJ2-6; 7 positions agree with TRBD1. The CDR3 consists of 14 residues. Germline CDR1 is LNHNV and CDR2 is YYDKDF (reference sequence). V gave up 7 bases and J gave up 3 bases; unmatched junction bases: 3. The CDR3 sequence: CATKGDSGANVLTF. The CDR3 DNA is TGTGCCACCAAGGGGGACAGTGGGGCCAACGTCCTGACTTTC.

This clone appeared a few times. The chain employs TRBV19 and TRBJ1-1; D is perhaps TRBD1 (5 bases). The CDR3 has 13 residues. Germline lookup yields CDR1 LNHDA and CDR2 SQIVND (reference sequence). V was trimmed by 0 bases and J by 4 bases, leaving 6 bases between them. The CDR3 DNA sequence: TGTGCCAGTAGTATAGAAGGGGTCACTGAAGCTTTCTTT. It encodes CASSIEGVTEAFF.

The J gene is TRBJ1-2, the V gene TRBV28; TRBD1 matches at 11 bases. CDR1 and CDR2 (germline): MDHEN, SYDVKM. The CDR3 contains 14 residues. With 4 bases clipped from V and 3 bases from J, the junction kept 1 base outside the gene matches. The CDR3 DNA sequence: TGTGCCAGCAGTTGGGACAGGGGGGACTATGGCTACACCTTC. It yields the protein CASSWDRGDYGYTF.

The chain couples TRBV6-1 to TRBJ2-5; 8 bases map to TRBD2. With V trimmed by 6 bases and J by 4 bases, 10 bases remained unmatched. CDR1 is MNHNS and CDR2 is SASEGT in the germline V gene. CDR3 size: 15 residues. This chain's CDR3 is CASSRGREGLETQYF. CDR3 DNA sequence: TGTGCCAGCAGCCGAGGCCGGGAGGGCCTAGAGACCCAGTACTTC.

The CDR3 region has the DNA TGTGCCAGCAGACAGACCGAGACCTACGAGCAGTACTTC. Its protein is CASRQTETYEQYF. The chain has TRBV5-6 and TRBJ2-7; D gene unclear. Per germline, CDR1 SGHDT and CDR2 YYEEEE. Trimming cost V 5 bases and J 2 bases, with 11 bases left between them. This CDR3 has 13 amino acids.

The chain carries TRBV2 and TRBJ2-7; TRBD2 is a possible D gene (5 bases). This CDR3 has 13 residues. The V end was cut by 5 bases, the J end by 2 bases, with 10 bases between. CDR1 is SNHLY, CDR2 FYNNEI, per germline. This chain's CDR3 is CASSRGSAYEQYF. In DNA, the CDR3 is TGTGCCAGCAGTCGGGGTAGCGCCTACGAGCAGTACTTC.

This clone was seen just once. The V call is TRBV6-1, the J call TRBJ2-7; the D gene is possibly TRBD1 (5 bases). Trimming took 4 bases from V and 1 from J, leaving 5 bases between them. The CDR3 runs 12 residues. CDR1 and CDR2 (germline): MNHNS, SASEGT. Here the CDR3 reads CASSGQSYEQYF. CDR3 sequence (DNA): TGTGCCAGCAGTGGACAGTCCTACGAGCAGTACTTC.

In nucleotides, the CDR3 is TGCGCCAGCAGCTTGGTGACAGGGGTCGGAGATACGCAGTATTTT. Translation: CASSLVTGVGDTQYF. V and J are TRBV5-1 and TRBJ2-3; 8 nucleotides align to TRBD1. The germline V gene encodes CDR1 SGHRS and CDR2 YFSETQ. V shed 0 bases, J shed 5 bases, and the junction held 5 bases outside the gene matches. This CDR3 spans 15 amino acids.

The gene calls are TRBV14 and TRBJ1-4; D is unresolved. There are 14 residues in the CDR3. The V gene lost 0 bases and the J gene lost 10 bases, with 12 bases spanning the gap. Germline V gives CDR1 SGHDN, CDR2 FVKESK. CDR3 loop: CASSQDRRGSKLFF. The CDR3, as DNA: TGTGCCAGCAGCCAAGATCGGAGAGGTTCAAAACTGTTTTTT. Full variable domain (missing parts from reference TRBV14 and TRBJ1-4): EAGVTQFPSHSVIEKGQTVTLRCDPISGHDNLYWYRRVMGKEIKFLLHFVKESKQDESGMPNNRFLAERTGGTYSTLKVQPAELEDSGVYFCASSQDRRGSKLFFGSGTQLSVL.

In its sample, this clone was seen a few times. This sequence joins TRBV19 and TRBJ1-5; D is perhaps TRBD1 (5 bases). The ends were cut back, 5 bases at V and 0 bases at J, with 14 bases in the middle. The CDR3 loop spans 16 amino acids. Per the germline V gene, CDR1 is LNHDA and CDR2 is SQIVND (reference sequence). The CDR3 reads CASSSGGLSSNQPQHF. DNA for the CDR3: TGTGCCAGTAGTTCGGGGGGACTCTCTAGCAATCAGCCCCAGCATTTT.

This clone was detected once. J is TRBJ2-3 and V is TRBV29-1; D unclear. Germline V gene lookup returns CDR1 SQVTM and CDR2 ANQGSEA. The CDR3 consists of 14 residues. The V and J ends lost 5 bases and 0 bases respectively, with 12 bases between them. CDR3 DNA sequence: TGCAGCGTTCTAAGGGTAGCTAGCACAGATACGCAGTATTTT. This translates into CSVLRVASTDTQYF.

This clone came up a few times. The chain employs TRBV7-9 and TRBJ2-7; 11 bases are a match to TRBD2. V was clipped by 4 bases and J by 3 bases; unmatched bases: 5. The CDR3 spans 15 residues. Germline lookup yields CDR1 SEHNR and CDR2 FQNEAQ (reference sequence). CDR3 amino acids: CASSYLAGGSYEQYF. The CDR3 DNA reads as TGTGCCAGCAGCTACCTAGCGGGAGGTAGCTACGAGCAGTACTTC.

This chain links TRBV6-6 with TRBJ2-7, with 7 bases lining up with TRBD1. The CDR3 extends over 15 amino acids. V lost 6 bases and J lost 6; bases outside the gene matches: 14. Germline values: CDR1 MNHNY, CDR2 SVGAGI (reference sequence). The CDR3: CASSSTGARAGEQYF. The CDR3 DNA is TGTGCCAGCAGCTCTACAGGGGCACGGGCGGGCGAGCAGTACTTC.

This clone occurred a few times. The chain carries TRBV2 and TRBJ2-1; unclear D gene. The CDR3 is 11 amino acids. CDR1 SNHLY and CDR2 FYNNEI come from the germline V gene. Trimming stripped 2 bases from V and 8 bases from J, with 4 bases between. The CDR3, as DNA: TGTGCCAGCAGTGAAAGGTATGAGCAGTTCTTC. It translates to CASSERYEQFF.

This sequence joins TRBV28 and TRBJ2-7, with 7 bases lining up with TRBD2. The trim removed 3 bases at V and 1 base at J, leaving 9 bases unmatched. The germline V gene has CDR1 MDHEN and CDR2 SYDVKM. The CDR3 totals 16 residues. CDR3 sequence (DNA): TGTGCCAGCAGTTTCCACGGGGGGTTAGCGTCCTACGAGCAGTACTTC. Its translation is CASSFHGGLASYEQYF.

This clone rates as medium-sized (0.01 to 0.1%). The rearrangement links TRBV5-4 to TRBJ1-1, with D tentatively TRBD1 (5 bases). Per the germline V gene, CDR1 is SGHNT and CDR2 is YYREEE (reference sequence). The CDR3 runs 15 residues. The V end lost 4 bases, the J end lost 0 bases, and 13 bases lay between the germline ends. CDR3 DNA sequence: TGTGCCAGCAGCATGGGCGGGGGTATGAACACTGAAGCTTTCTTT. This sequence encodes CASSMGGGMNTEAFF.

The chain is built from TRBV11-3 and TRBJ2-1, with D uncertain. The V gene lost 4 bases and the J gene lost 5 bases, with 18 bases spanning the gap. Germline V CDR1 and CDR2: SGHNT, YENEEA. The CDR3 sequence is 16 residues long. This CDR3 is CASSSGRQRLNNEQFF. The CDR3 nucleotides read TGTGCCAGCAGCTCAGGTCGGCAGAGGTTGAACAATGAGCAGTTCTTC. The variable domain in full, completed from reference TRBV11-3 and TRBJ2-1, reads EAGVVQSPRYKIIEKKQPVAFWCNPISGHNTLYWYLQNLGQGPELLIRYENEEAVDDSQLPKDRFSAERLKGVDSTLKIQPAELGDSAVYLCASSSGRQRLNNEQFFGPGTRLTVL.

The J gene is TRBJ1-2, the V gene TRBV7-9; 9 nucleotides match TRBD1. The CDR3 consists of 17 residues. J lost 2 bases, V lost 1 base, and 8 bases had no gene match. Looked up from germline, CDR1 is SEHNR and CDR2 is FQNEAQ (reference sequence). The CDR3 nucleotides are TGTGCCAGCAGCTTAGTGGAGACAGGGGGTATGAACTATGGCTACACCTTC. Encoded protein: CASSLVETGGMNYGYTF.

The rearrangement links TRBV28 to TRBJ1-3; tentative D call: TRBD1 (5 bases). V gave up 10 bases and J gave up 6 bases, with 16 bases separating them. Germline CDR1 MDHEN, CDR2 SYDVKM. CDR3 size: 13 residues. The DNA for the CDR3 is TGTGCCACCACTGGGACGCCCGCAAACACCATATATTTT. This codes for CATTGTPANTIYF.

The chain recombines TRBV27 with TRBJ2-5, with no clear D. Germline assignment: CDR1 MNHEY and CDR2 SMNVEV (reference sequence). The CDR3 runs 14 residues. Trimming pared 6 bases from V and 4 bases from J, leaving 15 bases between. In DNA, the CDR3 is TGTGCCAGCAGCTCATCGGGCTACCGAGAGACCCAGTACTTC. It translates to CASSSSGYRETQYF.

J is TRBJ2-3 and V is TRBV9; no firm D call. Germline V gene lookup returns CDR1 SGDLS and CDR2 YYNGEE. With 1 base removed from V and 2 bases from J, the gap between germline ends came to 8 bases. This CDR3 is 14 amino acids long. For the CDR3, the DNA is TGTGCCAGCAGCGTAATGGATTTCACAGATACGCAGTATTTT. Translation: CASSVMDFTDTQYF.

The J gene is TRBJ2-1, the V gene TRBV27; 14 bases match TRBD2. The CDR3 covers 17 residues. Trimming removed 4 bases from V and 7 bases from J; junction bases left unmatched: 9. Per the germline V gene, CDR1 is MNHEY and CDR2 is SMNVEV (reference sequence). The CDR3 region is CASSSAGTSGSRNEQFF. As DNA, the CDR3 is TGTGCCAGCAGTTCGGCCGGGACTAGCGGGAGTAGGAATGAGCAGTTCTTC.

This chain joins TRBV5-1 and TRBJ2-1; D is undetermined. This CDR3 comprises 12 residues. Trimming removed 3 bases from V and 5 bases from J, with 6 bases in between. The V gene's germline CDR1 is SGHRS and CDR2 YFSETQ. CDR3 DNA sequence: TGCGCCAGCAGCTGGGGAAACAATGAGCAGTTCTTC. It yields the protein CASSWGNNEQFF. The variable domain in full, completed from reference TRBV5-1 and TRBJ2-1, reads KAGVTQTPRYLIKTRGQQVTLSCSPISGHRSVSWYQQTPGQGLQFLFEYFSETQRNKGNFPGRFSGRQFSNSRSEMNVSTLELGDSALYLCASSWGNNEQFFGPGTRLTVL.

The rearrangement links TRBV5-1 to TRBJ2-3, with 9 nucleotides matching TRBD2. The CDR3 runs 14 residues. Trimming cost V 4 bases and J 4 bases; bases outside gene matches: 4. Germline V gene lookup returns CDR1 SGHRS and CDR2 YFSETQ. The CDR3 DNA reads TGCGCCAGCAGCATTAGCGGGAGTGCAGATACGCAGTATTTT. Encoded protein: CASSISGSADTQYF. Full variable domain (outside the CDR3, taken from reference TRBV5-1 and TRBJ2-3): KAGVTQTPRYLIKTRGQQVTLSCSPISGHRSVSWYQQTPGQGLQFLFEYFSETQRNKGNFPGRFSGRQFSNSRSEMNVSTLELGDSALYLCASSISGSADTQYFGPGTRLTVL.

V is TRBV5-6 and J is TRBJ2-7; possible D gene TRBD2, 6 bases. Germline loops: CDR1 SGHDT, CDR2 YYEEEE. The V gene lost 2 bases and the J gene lost 0 bases, with 12 bases spanning the gap. The CDR3 runs 15 residues. CDR3 sequence (DNA): TGTGCCAGCAGCTTAGGCCGGGAGTACTCCTACGAGCAGTACTTC. Its protein is CASSLGREYSYEQYF.

The chain combines TRBV27 with TRBJ2-3, with 13 positions matching TRBD2. The trim removed 2 bases at V and 1 base at J, leaving 0 bases unmatched. The germline V gene has CDR1 MNHEY and CDR2 SMNVEV (reference sequence). The CDR3 length is 16 residues. DNA of the CDR3: TGTGCCAGCAGTTTAGGACTAGCGGGGGGCACAGATACGCAGTATTTT. This codes for CASSLGLAGGTDTQYF.

Note on this clone: Other DNA sequences within the sample encode an identical CDR3. The V gene is TRBV7-9, the J gene TRBJ2-3; D possibly matches TRBD1 or TRBD2 (6 bases each). V was cut by 0 bases and J by 1 base, with 8 bases left in between. The CDR3 is 15 residues long. Germline-derived CDR1 and CDR2 are SEHNR and FQNEAQ (reference sequence). The CDR3 bases are TGTGCCAGCAGCTTAGCAAGGGGGGGCACAGATACGCAGTATTTT. Translating gives CASSLARGGTDTQYF.

CDR3 DNA: TGCGCCAGCAGCCAAGACCGGACCAGGCAGTTCTTC. This translates into CASSQDRTRQFF. This sequence joins TRBV4-1 and TRBJ2-1; unclear D gene. CDR1 and CDR2 (germline): MGHRA, YSYEKL. The germline V and J ends were trimmed by 0 bases and 12 bases, with 9 bases remaining between them. The CDR3 consists of 12 residues.

The V gene is TRBV7-2, the J gene TRBJ1-4; D ambiguous. The CDR3 runs to 16 residues. Trimming cost V 1 base and J 3 bases, with 12 bases left between them. The germline V gene encodes CDR1 SGHTA and CDR2 FQGNSA. DNA of the CDR3: TGTGCCAGCAGCTTAGGGGGTGCGGGTCCTAATGAAAAACTGTTTTTT. This encodes CASSLGGAGPNEKLFF.